This record covers a single TCR beta chain. Its antigen is not identified. The data were taken from a study of cytomegalovirus exposure and HLA in healthy donors. Study-wide results and limits: As was reported, the HLA-A and HLA-B alleles of most subjects were accurately predicted from TCR beta sequences.

While unrecorded immune exposures were likely, the donors were nominally healthy when sampled. Use of 60 Vbeta and 13 Jbeta primers characterized the PCR. Some clones are missing from TCRdb's copy, which holds only in-frame ones; the method was immunoSEQ multiplex PCR. Of some 65,000 clones listed, over 50% are singletons. This receptor was obtained from a man younger than 40 in good health and CMV-seronegative. The sequenced sample consisted of PBMCs.

The CDR3 coding sequence is TGTGCCAGCAGCCAGGACAGGGGGCGAAACACTGAAGCTTTCTTT. Amino acids: CASSQDRGRNTEAFF. The J gene is TRBJ1-1, the V gene TRBV4-2, with 11 nucleotides matching TRBD1. The germline gives CDR1 LGHNA, CDR2 YNFKEQ. There are 15 residues in the CDR3. J lost 2 bases, V lost 3 bases, and 2 bases had no gene match.